This T cell receptor (beta chain) was documented in a study of CD8 T cells in ankylosing spondylitis. TCRdb re-analysed the 5' RACE reads in MiXCR, keeping a single row per CDR3 protein. The sample holds some 350,000 distinct CDR3 sequences; 14% to 15% are singletons and the top ten take about 1%. The V gene's germline CDR1 is SGHDN and CDR2 FVKESK. The CDR3 is 16 residues long. Between the trimmed V and J ends, which lost 4 bases and 0 bases, there was a span of 16 bases. Study results and limitations: Matched ankylosing spondylitis synovial fluid reportedly showed significant enrichment of disease-linked clones.

This clonotype was found many times. Antigen: not known. This receptor was taken from a male donor with ankylosing spondylitis or in good health (not recorded which). Sample: blood, either unsorted or a sorted T cell fraction (not recorded which). The chain couples TRBV14 to TRBJ2-7; no reliable D call. CDR3 region: CASSLLRSPSSYEQYF. Here the CDR3 DNA reads TGTGCCAGCAGCCTATTAAGATCCCCGAGCTCCTACGAGCAGTACTTC.